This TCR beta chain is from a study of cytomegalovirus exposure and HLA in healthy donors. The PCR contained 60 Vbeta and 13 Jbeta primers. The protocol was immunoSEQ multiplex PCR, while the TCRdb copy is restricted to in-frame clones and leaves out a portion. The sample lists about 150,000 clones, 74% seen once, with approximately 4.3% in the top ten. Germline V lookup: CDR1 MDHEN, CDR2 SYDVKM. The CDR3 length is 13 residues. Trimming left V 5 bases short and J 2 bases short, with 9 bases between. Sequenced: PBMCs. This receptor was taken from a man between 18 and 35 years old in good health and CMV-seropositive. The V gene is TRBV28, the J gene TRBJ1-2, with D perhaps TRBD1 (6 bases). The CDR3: CASSRTANYGYTF. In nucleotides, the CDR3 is TGTGCCAGCAGTCGGACAGCGAACTATGGCTACACCTTC.